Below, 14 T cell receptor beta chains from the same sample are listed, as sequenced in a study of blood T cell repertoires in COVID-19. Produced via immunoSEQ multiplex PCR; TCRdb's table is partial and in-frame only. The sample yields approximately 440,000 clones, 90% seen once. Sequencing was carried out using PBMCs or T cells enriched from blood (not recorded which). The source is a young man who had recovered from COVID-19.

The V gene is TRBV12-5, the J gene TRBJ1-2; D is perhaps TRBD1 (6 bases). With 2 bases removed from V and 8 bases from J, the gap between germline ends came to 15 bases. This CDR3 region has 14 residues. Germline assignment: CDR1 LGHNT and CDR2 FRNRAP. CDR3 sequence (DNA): TGTGCTAGTGGTTTGTTACCGCAGGGGAACGGCTACACCTTC. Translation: CASGLLPQGNGYTF.

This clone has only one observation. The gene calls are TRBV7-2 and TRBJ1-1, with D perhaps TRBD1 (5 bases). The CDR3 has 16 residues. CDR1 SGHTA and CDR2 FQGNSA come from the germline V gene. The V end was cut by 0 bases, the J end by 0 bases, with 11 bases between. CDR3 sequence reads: CASSLAGGAMNTEAFF. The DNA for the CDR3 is TGTGCCAGCAGCTTAGCGGGGGGAGCGATGAACACTGAAGCTTTCTTT.

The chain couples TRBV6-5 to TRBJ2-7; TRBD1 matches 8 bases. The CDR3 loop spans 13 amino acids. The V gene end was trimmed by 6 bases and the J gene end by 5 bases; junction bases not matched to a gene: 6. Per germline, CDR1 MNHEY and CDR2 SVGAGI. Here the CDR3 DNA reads TGTGCCAGCAGCGAGACAGGGGTCCACGAGCAGTACTTC. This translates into CASSETGVHEQYF.

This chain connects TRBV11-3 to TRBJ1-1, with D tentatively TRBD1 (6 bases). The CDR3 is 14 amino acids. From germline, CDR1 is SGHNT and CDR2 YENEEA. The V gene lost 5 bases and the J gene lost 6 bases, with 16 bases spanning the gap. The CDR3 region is CASSAGVGIAEAFF. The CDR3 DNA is TGTGCCAGCAGCGCAGGGGTAGGGATAGCTGAAGCTTTCTTT.

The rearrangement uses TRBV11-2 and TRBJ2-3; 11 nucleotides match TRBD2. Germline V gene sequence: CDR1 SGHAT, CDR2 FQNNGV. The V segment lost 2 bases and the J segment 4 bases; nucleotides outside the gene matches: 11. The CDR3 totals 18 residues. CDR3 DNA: TGTGCCAGCAGCTTACTAGCGGGAGGTGTGGACGGTGCAGATACGCAGTATTTT. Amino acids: CASSLLAGGVDGADTQYF.

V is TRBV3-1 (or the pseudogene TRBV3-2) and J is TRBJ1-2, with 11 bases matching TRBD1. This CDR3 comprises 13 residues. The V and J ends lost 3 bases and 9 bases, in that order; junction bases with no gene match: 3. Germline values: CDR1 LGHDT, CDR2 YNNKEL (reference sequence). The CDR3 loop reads CASSQGTGGRYTF. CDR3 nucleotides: TGTGCCAGCAGCCAGGGGACAGGGGGACGCTACACCTTC.

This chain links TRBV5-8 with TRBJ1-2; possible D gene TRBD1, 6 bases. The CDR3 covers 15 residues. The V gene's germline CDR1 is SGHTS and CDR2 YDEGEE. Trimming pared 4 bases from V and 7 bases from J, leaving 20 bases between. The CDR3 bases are TGTGCCAGCAGCCAGTCCGGGACAAACGTGGGTGGCTACACCTTC. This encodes CASSQSGTNVGGYTF.

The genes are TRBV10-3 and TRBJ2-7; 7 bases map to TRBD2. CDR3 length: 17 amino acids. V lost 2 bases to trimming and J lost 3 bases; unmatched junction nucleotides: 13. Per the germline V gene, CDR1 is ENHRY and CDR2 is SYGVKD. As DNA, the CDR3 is TGTGCCATCAGTGAGATGCTGAGCTGGGGGGGGAGCTACGAGCAGTACTTC. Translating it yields CAISEMLSWGGSYEQYF.

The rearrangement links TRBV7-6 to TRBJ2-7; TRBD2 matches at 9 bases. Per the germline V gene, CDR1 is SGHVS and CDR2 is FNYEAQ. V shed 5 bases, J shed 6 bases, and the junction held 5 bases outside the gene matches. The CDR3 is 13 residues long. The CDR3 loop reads CASSAGGVGEQYF. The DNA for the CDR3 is TGTGCCAGCAGCGCGGGGGGGGTTGGCGAGCAGTACTTC.

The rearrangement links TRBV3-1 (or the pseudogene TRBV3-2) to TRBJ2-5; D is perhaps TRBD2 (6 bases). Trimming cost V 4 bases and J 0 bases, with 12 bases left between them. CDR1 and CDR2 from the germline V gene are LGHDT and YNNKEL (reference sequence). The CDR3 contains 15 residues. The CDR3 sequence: CASSLQRLDQETQYF. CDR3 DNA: TGTGCCAGCAGCCTACAAAGACTAGACCAAGAGACCCAGTACTTC.

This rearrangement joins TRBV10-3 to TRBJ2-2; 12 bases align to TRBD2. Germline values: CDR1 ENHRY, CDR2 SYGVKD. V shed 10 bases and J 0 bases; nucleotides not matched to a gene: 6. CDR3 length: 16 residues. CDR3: CATRTSGEANTGELFF. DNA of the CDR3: TGTGCCACTCGGACTAGCGGGGAAGCGAACACCGGGGAGCTGTTTTTT.

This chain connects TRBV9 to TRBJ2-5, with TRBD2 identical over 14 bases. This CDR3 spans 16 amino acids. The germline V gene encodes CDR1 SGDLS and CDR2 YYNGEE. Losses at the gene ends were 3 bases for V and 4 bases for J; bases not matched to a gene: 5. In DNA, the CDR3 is TGTGCCAGCAGCGAGACTAGCGGGAGGGGTGGAGAGACCCAGTACTTC. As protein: CASSETSGRGGETQYF.

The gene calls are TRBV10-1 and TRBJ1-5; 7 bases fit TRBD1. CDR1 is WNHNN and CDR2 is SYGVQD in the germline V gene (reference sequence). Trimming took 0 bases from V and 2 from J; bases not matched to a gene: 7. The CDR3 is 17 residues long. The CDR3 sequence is CASSESGGLTGNQPQHF. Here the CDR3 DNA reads TGCGCCAGCAGTGAGTCAGGGGGCCTAACCGGCAATCAGCCCCAGCATTTT.

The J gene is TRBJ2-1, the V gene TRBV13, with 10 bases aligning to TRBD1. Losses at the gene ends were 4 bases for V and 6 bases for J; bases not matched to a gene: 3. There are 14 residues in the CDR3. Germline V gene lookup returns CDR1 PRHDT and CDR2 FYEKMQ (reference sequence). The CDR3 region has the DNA TGTGCCAGCAGCTCATGGACAGGGGGCAATGAGCAGTTCTTC. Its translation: CASSSWTGGNEQFF. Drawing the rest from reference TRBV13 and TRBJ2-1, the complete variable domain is AAGVIQSPRHLIKEKRETATLKCYPIPRHDTVYWYQQGPGQDPQFLISFYEKMQSDKGSIPDRFSAQQFSDYHSELNMSSLELGDSALYFCASSSWTGGNEQFFGPGTRLTVL.